The TCR beta chain under discussion was sequenced for a study of T cells in Graves' hyperthyroidism and ophthalmopathy. Whole-study findings and limits: Most thyroid clonotypes that were expanded above 0.001 also turned up in blood. In simple terms, a model built on 13 V-J features told ophthalmopathy apart from stable hyperthyroidism.

Turning to this clonotype: The target antigen is unknown. A much larger clone lies one base from this, so it may be a read error.

Researchers amplified the TCR beta CDR3 regions from RNA transcripts. The primer set for the first-round RT-PCR of the TCR CDR3 was HTBI. MiXCR was run by TCRdb on the multiplex PCR reads, yielding one entry per CDR3 protein. The sample holds hundreds of thousands of distinct CDR3 sequences, about 15% seen once. This CDR3 spans 14 amino acids. The V gene lost 2 bases and the J gene lost 10 bases, with 18 bases spanning the gap. Germline CDR1 SGHDN, CDR2 FVKESK. Each 10 ml fresh peripheral blood draw supplied the PBMCs. Sequencing used blood. The gene calls are TRBV14 and TRBJ2-7; D uncertain. The receptor was isolated from a woman aged 25 to 39 with Graves' hyperthyroidism that later progressed to Graves' ophthalmopathy. CDR3 DNA sequence: TGTGCCAGCAGCCAACTCGAAGGGCGATCTGAACAGTACTTC. Its protein is CASSQLEGRSEQYF.